The T cell receptor beta chain under discussion was sequenced for a study of low-dose radiotherapy and immunotherapy resistance in tumors. Study information: Each fraction given to Cohort 2 every two weeks delivered 1 Gy, and the total reached 13 Gy over 26 weeks. Oral aspirin 300 mg was taken by patients daily for four cycles from cycle 1 day 1. The patients were given nivolumab 240 mg every two weeks and ipilimumab 1 mg/kg every six weeks, through an intravenous route.

This clonotype was observed many times. In germline, CDR1 is SGHTA, CDR2 FQGNSA. V shed 0 bases and J shed 3 bases, with 9 bases lying between them. CDR3 length: 14 residues. Time point meaning: before trial treatment. As their treatment, donors received nivolumab, ipilimumab, aspirin, low-dose cyclophosphamide and low-dose radiotherapy. Covering alpha and beta chains, TRAV- and TRBV-specific primers were used for the first-strand cDNA. The authors ran around 19 PCR cycles to amplify TCRs with a constant-region primer and V-primer adapter. TCRdb reprocessed the reads via MiXCR and lists one record per CDR3 protein. The table lists tens of thousands of distinct CDR3 sequences, roughly a tenth of them singletons.

The V call is TRBV7-2, the J call TRBJ2-7; TRBD1 might be the D (6 bases). Source: PBMCs, taken before treatment. This sequence originates from a male donor with prostate cancer. The CDR3 spells CASSLAGRGYEQYF. CDR3 DNA sequence: TGTGCCAGCAGCTTAGCCGGCAGGGGCTACGAGCAGTACTTC.